These T cell receptor beta chains were read from a single sample in a study of T cell responses to AZD1222 COVID-19 vaccine. Libraries were prepared by immunoSEQ multiplex PCR; TCRdb keeps only in-frame clonotypes and omits some of them. The table includes more than 150,000 clones, under 95% detected once. The sequencing here drew on peripheral blood, taken 28 days after the second AZD1222 dose. The receptors stem from an adult who received the AZD1222 COVID-19 vaccine. The CDR3 runs from the conserved cysteine through the conserved F or W. Each record gives: D gene, V gene, J gene, CDR3 protein, CDR3 DNA. A D gene is named only where the DNA matches it firmly.

D: NA
V: TRBV7-8
J: TRBJ2-7
CDR3: CASSTTRAEQYF
DNA: TGTGCCAGCAGCACGACTAGGGCCGAGCAGTACTTC

D: NA
V: TRBV18
J: TRBJ2-1
CDR3: CASSPSTSFPEQFF
DNA: TGTGCCAGCTCACCATCCACTAGCTTCCCCGAGCAGTTCTTC

D: NA
V: TRBV19
J: TRBJ1-1
CDR3: CASGIAGDSEGAFF
DNA: TGTGCCAGTGGTATAGCGGGGGATTCCGAGGGAGCTTTCTTT

D: TRBD1
V: TRBV5-5
J: TRBJ2-7
CDR3: CASSLLGQGALDEQYF
DNA: TGTGCCAGCAGCTTACTGGGACAGGGGGCTCTGGACGAGCAGTACTTC

D: TRBD1
V: TRBV6-5
J: TRBJ1-4
CDR3: CASRSRTGDEKLFF
DNA: TGTGCCAGCAGAAGCCGGACAGGGGATGAAAAACTGTTTTTT

D: TRBD1
V: TRBV10-3
J: TRBJ1-3
CDR3: CAITGGRFSGNTIYF
DNA: TGTGCCATCACAGGGGGAAGGTTCTCTGGAAACACCATATATTTT

D: NA
V: TRBV28
J: TRBJ2-7
CDR3: CASSRTVEQYF
DNA: TGTGCCAGCAGTCGGACGGTCGAGCAGTACTTC

D: NA
V: TRBV5-1
J: TRBJ1-4
CDR3: CASSSLAPSNEKLFF
DNA: TGCGCCAGCAGCTCCCTGGCGCCCTCTAATGAAAAACTGTTTTTT

D: NA
V: TRBV6-4
J: TRBJ1-1
CDR3: CASKRQPNTEAFF
DNA: TGTGCCAGCAAGCGACAGCCTAACACTGAAGCTTTCTTT

D: TRBD2
V: TRBV28
J: TRBJ2-7
CDR3: CASSPALAVSYEQYF
DNA: TGTGCCAGCAGCCCGGCGCTAGCGGTATCCTACGAGCAGTACTTC

D: NA
V: TRBV10-3
J: TRBJ1-1
CDR3: CAISESGQNTEAFF
DNA: TGTGCCATCAGTGAGTCCGGACAGAACACTGAAGCTTTCTTT

D: NA
V: TRBV6-5
J: TRBJ1-5
CDR3: CASSLGLYNQPQHF
DNA: TGTGCCAGCAGTCTAGGACTGTACAATCAGCCCCAGCATTTT

D: NA
V: TRBV5-6
J: TRBJ2-1
CDR3: CASSLSHNEQFF
DNA: TGTGCCAGCAGCCTTTCCCACAATGAGCAGTTCTTC